This T cell receptor beta chain was captured by sequencing in a study of blood T cell repertoires in COVID-19. Background on the study: Spain, Italy and the United States supplied samples that represented acute and convalescent COVID-19. Sample material is recorded as cDNA or gDNA derived from T cells, B-cell-depleted T cells, or PBMCs.

Trimming at V came to 8 bases and at J to 6 bases, leaving 9 bases not matched to a gene. Germline loops: CDR1 LGHDT, CDR2 YNNKEL (reference sequence). The CDR3 is 14 amino acids. This clone was detected a few times. Authors' analysis steps: Nucleated cell counts were estimated from reference gene primer amplification. Here immunoSEQ multiplex PCR was the method, and the copy in TCRdb shows in-frame clones only, minus some. The V and J calls and clone size come from that table; D and trimming were worked out from the DNA. This repertoire shows fewer than 100,000 clones, less than 85% found once; its top ten account for 10%.

The sequencing input was peripheral blood. This sequence joins TRBV3-1 (or the pseudogene TRBV3-2) and TRBJ2-3, with 9 bases that match TRBD2. This receptor was obtained from a woman in her seventies with acute or convalescent COVID-19. CDR3 region: CASGASGGTDTQYF. The CDR3 DNA reads TGTGCCAGCGGGGCCAGCGGGGGGACGGATACGCAGTATTTT.